Shown below are 28 T cell receptor beta chains from a single sample sequenced in a study of T cell responses to AZD1222 COVID-19 vaccine. The repertoire was sequenced with immunoSEQ multiplex PCR; TCRdb's copy has only in-frame clones and lacks some. The sample shows 150,000 to 200,000 clones, roughly 92% of them seen only once. The source was peripheral blood, collected on day 0 of AZD1222 vaccination. Every receptor here comes from an adult in good health.

The chain employs TRBV2 and TRBJ2-1; TRBD1 agrees at 11 bases. The CDR3 consists of 15 residues. V dropped 8 bases and J dropped 5; count of bases not matched to a gene: 8. The germline V gene encodes CDR1 SNHLY and CDR2 FYNNEI. CDR3 bases: TGTGCCAGCTGGAGGTGGGGACAGGGGGACAATGAGCAGTTCTTC. Translating it yields CASWRWGQGDNEQFF.

The sample holds one count of this clone. The genes are TRBV4-1 and TRBJ1-2; maybe TRBD1 (5 bases). Germline CDR1 is MGHRA and CDR2 is YSYEKL. The CDR3 is 13 amino acids. V lost 0 bases and J 11 bases, leaving 13 bases between the germline ends. The CDR3 nucleotides read TGCGCCAGCAGCCAAGATTCTCCAGGGCGTTACACCTTC. Its protein is CASSQDSPGRYTF.

The genes are TRBV4-3 and TRBJ2-7, with TRBD1 as a possible D gene (7 bases). Germline V gene data show CDR1 as LGHNA and CDR2 as YSLEER. V lost 3 bases and J lost 4, with 16 bases in between. The CDR3 has 15 residues. DNA of the CDR3: TGCGCCAGCAGCCAGACGACAGGGACTTTTTACGAGCAGTACTTC. Translation gives CASSQTTGTFYEQYF.

This rearrangement joins TRBV3-1 (or the pseudogene TRBV3-2) to TRBJ2-1; 9 bases line up with TRBD2. This CDR3 is built from 15 residues. CDR1 and CDR2 (germline): LGHDT, YNNKEL (reference sequence). V gave up 5 bases and J gave up 9 bases; unmatched junction bases: 11. The CDR3 spells CASSLSGGRLGEQFF. CDR3 nucleotides: TGTGCCAGCAGCTTAAGCGGGGGGAGATTGGGTGAGCAGTTCTTC.

The genes are TRBV5-8 and TRBJ1-5; D is ambiguous. Germline loops: CDR1 SGHTS, CDR2 YDEGEE. CDR3 length: 13 amino acids. V shed 2 bases and J shed 6 bases, with 9 bases lying between them. CDR3 loop: CASSFDVGQPQHF. CDR3 bases: TGTGCCAGCAGCTTTGACGTGGGTCAGCCCCAGCATTTT. The full variable domain, rest sourced from reference TRBV5-8 and TRBJ1-5, is EAGVTQSPTHLIKTRGQQATLRCSPISGHTSVYWYQQALGLGLQFLLWYDEGEERNRGNFPPRFSGRQFPNYSSELNVNALELEDSALYLCASSFDVGQPQHFGDGTRLSIL.

CDR3 sequence reads: CASSQGGGPGNEQFF. CDR3 coding DNA: TGTGCCAGCAGCCAGGGTGGCGGGCCGGGGAATGAGCAGTTCTTC. The J gene is TRBJ2-1, the V gene TRBV4-2; D is perhaps TRBD2 (5 bases). Germline CDR1 LGHNA, CDR2 YNFKEQ. Trimming took 3 bases from V and 7 from J, leaving 16 bases between them. The CDR3 runs 15 residues.

This clone was seen a handful of times. V gene TRBV6-2 or TRBV6-3 combines with J gene TRBJ2-7; no reliable D call. The ends were cut back, 6 bases at V and 2 bases at J, with 8 bases in the middle. The germline V gene encodes CDR1 MNHEY and CDR2 SVGEGT. The CDR3 consists of 12 residues. The CDR3 DNA sequence: TGTGCCAGCAGCCGACCTCCCTACGAGCAGTACTTC. As protein: CASSRPPYEQYF.

This chain joins TRBV7-9 and TRBJ1-1; 7 bases are shared with TRBD1. The V gene's germline CDR1 is SEHNR and CDR2 FQNEAQ (reference sequence). J lost 5 bases, V lost 5 bases, and 11 bases had no gene match. The CDR3 length is 15 residues. CDR3 sequence: CASSPKTGLGTEAFF. CDR3 coding DNA: TGTGCCAGCAGCCCAAAGACAGGGCTGGGGACTGAAGCTTTCTTT.

The rearrangement links TRBV5-1 to TRBJ2-2; maybe TRBD1 (5 bases). Per the germline V gene, CDR1 is SGHRS and CDR2 is YFSETQ. The germline V and J ends were trimmed by 6 bases and 1 base, with 13 bases remaining between them. There are 15 residues in the CDR3. This CDR3 reads CASTNPGQNTGELFF. The CDR3 DNA reads as TGCGCCAGCACCAATCCCGGACAGAACACCGGGGAGCTGTTTTTT.

This chain connects TRBV9 to TRBJ1-6, with 12 nucleotides matching TRBD1. Germline loops: CDR1 SGDLS, CDR2 YYNGEE. J gave up 0 bases and V 4 bases, and 11 bases lay outside the gene matches. The length of the CDR3 is 20 residues. The CDR3 reads CASSPGWDRGQSSYNSPLHF. The CDR3, as DNA: TGTGCCAGCAGCCCTGGCTGGGACAGGGGGCAGAGCTCCTATAATTCACCCCTCCACTTT.

The chain uses TRBV19 and TRBJ2-6, with D possibly being TRBD1 (5 bases). The CDR3 length is 16 residues. The germline V gene encodes CDR1 LNHDA and CDR2 SQIVND (reference sequence). V was trimmed by 6 bases and J by 1 base, leaving 13 bases between them. The CDR3 loop reads CASRSQGLSGANVLTF. The CDR3 DNA reads as TGTGCCAGTAGGAGTCAGGGATTGTCTGGGGCCAACGTCCTGACTTTC.

The genes are TRBV4-1 and TRBJ2-5; no reliable D call. This CDR3 spans 14 amino acids. The ends were cut back, 1 base at V and 5 bases at J, with 11 bases in the middle. Germline V gene data show CDR1 as MGHRA and CDR2 as YSYEKL. The CDR3 protein is CASSQVGSWETQYF. The CDR3 nucleotides read TGCGCCAGCAGCCAAGTAGGTAGCTGGGAGACCCAGTACTTC.

The V gene is TRBV6-6, the J gene TRBJ1-5; 8 bases fit TRBD1. CDR3 length equals 15 residues. Germline V gene data show CDR1 as MNHNY and CDR2 as SVGAGI (reference sequence). The V and J ends lost 6 bases and 5 bases, in that order; junction bases with no gene match: 9. CDR3 amino acids: CASSHGLQGDQPQHF. For the CDR3, the DNA is TGTGCCAGCAGCCACGGATTACAGGGGGATCAGCCCCAGCATTTT.

This sequence joins TRBV5-1 and TRBJ2-7; 11 nucleotides line up with TRBD1. CDR1 is SGHRS and CDR2 is YFSETQ in the germline V gene. Trimming cost V 6 bases and J 5 bases; bases outside gene matches: 7. This CDR3 contains 14 residues. For the CDR3, the DNA is TGCGCCAGCACCCCCGGGACAGGGGGGAACGAGCAGTACTTC. This encodes CASTPGTGGNEQYF.

The rearrangement uses TRBV3-1 (or the pseudogene TRBV3-2) and TRBJ1-5, with TRBD1 as a possible D gene (5 bases). Looked up from germline, CDR1 is LGHDT and CDR2 is YNNKEL (reference sequence). Trimming pared 1 base from V and 5 bases from J, leaving 9 bases between. The CDR3 covers 14 residues. The CDR3 loop reads CASSQGAGYQPQHF. The DNA of the CDR3 is TGTGCCAGCAGCCAAGGGGCAGGGTATCAGCCCCAGCATTTT.

As regards this clone: Different DNA sequences within this sample yield the same CDR3. This chain joins TRBV6-5 and TRBJ1-1, with 9 positions matching TRBD1. The CDR3 runs 13 residues. Germline assignment: CDR1 MNHEY and CDR2 SVGAGI. The V gene end was trimmed by 5 bases and the J gene end by 5 bases; junction bases not matched to a gene: 3. CDR3 bases: TGTGCCAGCAGTACAGGGGGCGGGACTGAAGCTTTCTTT. This translates into CASSTGGGTEAFF.

This chain links TRBV9 with TRBJ2-7; D remains ambiguous. This CDR3 is built from 12 residues. V lost 3 bases and J 7 bases, leaving 11 bases between the germline ends. Germline CDR1 is SGDLS and CDR2 is YYNGEE. The CDR3 loop is CASSAILGEQYF. DNA of the CDR3: TGTGCCAGCAGCGCAATTTTAGGGGAGCAGTACTTC.

The J gene is TRBJ2-3, the V gene TRBV28, with 7 bases fitting TRBD2. The CDR3 is made up of 13 amino acids. Germline lookup yields CDR1 MDHEN and CDR2 SYDVKM. The J segment lost 4 bases and the V segment lost 2 bases, leaving 0 bases of the junction unmatched. The CDR3 coding sequence is TGTGCCAGCAGTTTAGCGGGGGCAGATACGCAGTATTTT. Its protein product is CASSLAGADTQYF. Looking up the rest from reference TRBV28 and TRBJ2-3 gives the full variable domain: DVKVTQSSRYLVKRTGEKVFLECVQDMDHENMFWYRQDPGLGLRLIYFSYDVKMKEKGDIPEGYSVSREKKERFSLILESASTNQTSMYLCASSLAGADTQYFGPGTRLTVL.

This clone was counted a single time. The V call is TRBV5-6, the J call TRBJ1-1; D might be TRBD1 (5 bases). V was pared by 1 base and J by 9 bases, with 16 bases between. The germline V gene has CDR1 SGHDT and CDR2 YYEEEE. The CDR3 covers 14 residues. The CDR3 DNA is TGTGCCAGCAGCTTGCCCGGGACGTCTTTGAAAGCTTTCTTT. Translating it yields CASSLPGTSLKAFF. Based on the CDR3 plus reference TRBV5-6 and TRBJ1-1, the full variable domain is DAGVTQSPTHLIKTRGQQVTLRCSPKSGHDTVSWYQQALGQGPQFIFQYYEEEERQRGNFPDRFSGHQFPNYSSELNVNALLLGDSALYLCASSLPGTSLKAFFGQGTRLTVV.

This rearrangement joins TRBV27 to TRBJ2-5, with 10 bases that match TRBD1. The ends lost 5 bases at V and 5 bases at J; junction bases unmatched: 8. CDR3 size: 15 residues. CDR1 is MNHEY and CDR2 is SMNVEV in the germline V gene (reference sequence). The CDR3 loop is CASSPGTGVRETQYF. In nucleotides, the CDR3 is TGTGCCAGCAGTCCCGGGACAGGGGTCCGGGAGACCCAGTACTTC.

This clone was counted ten times or more. The chain employs TRBV24-1 and TRBJ2-2; D may match TRBD1 or TRBD2 (6 bases each). Looked up from germline, CDR1 is KGHDR and CDR2 is SFDVKD. Trimming stripped 0 bases from V and 3 bases from J, with 10 bases between. The CDR3 spans 16 residues. The chain's CDR3 is CATSDLDRGDTGELFF. The CDR3 bases are TGTGCCACCAGTGATTTGGATAGGGGGGACACCGGGGAGCTGTTTTTT.

The chain employs TRBV6-5 and TRBJ1-4, with D hard to call. The ends were cut back, 6 bases at V and 0 bases at J, with 11 bases in the middle. CDR1 is MNHEY and CDR2 is SVGAGI in the germline V gene. CDR3 length: 15 amino acids. CDR3 in amino acids: CASSNVGTTNEKLFF. Written as DNA, the CDR3 is TGTGCCAGCAGCAACGTGGGAACAACTAATGAAAAACTGTTTTTT.

This chain's CDR3 is CASRTGRRGYTF. The CDR3 nucleotides read TGTGCCAGCAGAACGGGACGACGGGGCTACACCTTC. This chain uses TRBV27 with TRBJ1-2; the D gene is possibly TRBD1 (5 bases). V was pared by 6 bases and J by 8 bases, with 13 bases between. The CDR3 loop spans 12 amino acids. From germline, CDR1 is MNHEY and CDR2 SMNVEV (reference sequence).

With respect to this clone: This may stem from a read error, because a much larger clone lies one nucleotide away. The chain combines TRBV4-3 with TRBJ2-6, with TRBD1 identical over 9 bases. This CDR3 region has 16 residues. In germline, CDR1 is LGHNA, CDR2 YSLEER. V lost 4 bases and J lost 2; bases outside the gene matches: 3. The DNA for the CDR3 is TGCGCCAGCAGCCTTACAGGGGGCACTGGGGCCAACGTCCTGACTTTC. It codes for CASSLTGGTGANVLTF.

This clone showed up just a few times. V and J are TRBV28 and TRBJ1-1; 7 bases map to TRBD1. The CDR3 covers 14 residues. Germline V lookup: CDR1 MDHEN, CDR2 SYDVKM. V lost 6 bases, J lost 6 bases, and 10 bases stayed unmatched. The CDR3 is CASRQWDSHSEAFF. The DNA of the CDR3 is TGTGCCAGCAGGCAGTGGGACAGTCATTCTGAAGCTTTCTTT.

The rearrangement uses TRBV27 and TRBJ2-2, with D uncertain. V lost 6 bases, J lost 6 bases, and 20 bases lay in between. Germline loops: CDR1 MNHEY, CDR2 SMNVEV (reference sequence). This CDR3 region has 16 residues. CDR3 DNA sequence: TGTGCCAGCAGAAGGAGTGGCTCCCTATCTGCCGGGGAGCTGTTTTTT. Amino acids: CASRRSGSLSAGELFF.

The CDR3 sequence: CASSPARTGTYEQYF. CDR3 nucleotide sequence: TGTGCCAGCAGTCCGGCTAGGACAGGGACCTACGAGCAGTACTTC. V and J are TRBV28 and TRBJ2-7; 8 nucleotides agree with TRBD1. The CDR3 covers 15 residues. Germline V gene lookup returns CDR1 MDHEN and CDR2 SYDVKM. V was clipped by 5 bases and J by 2 bases; unmatched bases: 8.

V usage is TRBV5-1 and J usage is TRBJ2-5; TRBD2 aligns across 14 bases. The trim removed 2 bases at V and 5 bases at J, leaving 8 bases unmatched. This CDR3 region has 17 residues. Germline CDR1 is SGHRS and CDR2 is YFSETQ. In nucleotides, the CDR3 is TGCGCCAGCAGCTTAGGTGGGACTAGCGGGAGATGGGAGACCCAGTACTTC. Translating it yields CASSLGGTSGRWETQYF.